The 14 T cell receptor beta chains presented below share a single source sample, sequenced in a study of shared clonotypes between healthy human individuals. Clones were sequenced by immunoSEQ multiplex PCR, and TCRdb holds only the in-frame ones, with some missing. The table has about 2.3 million clones, more than 85% seen once; the top ten hold 0.39%. The sample consisted of naive CD4+ T cells from PBMCs. Subset denoted: CD45RA+ positively selected. These receptors were taken from a man between 18 and 35 years old in good health. Some clones in this sample may be carry-over from other donors' samples.

CDR3 region: CAWTGQGAGYGYTF. The DNA of the CDR3 is TGTGCCTGGACCGGACAGGGGGCAGGCTATGGCTACACCTTC. The chain combines TRBV30 with TRBJ1-2; 11 bases agree with TRBD1. The CDR3 is 14 residues long. Germline lookup yields CDR1 GTSNPN and CDR2 SVGIG (reference sequence). With V trimmed by 4 bases and J by 4 bases, 5 bases remained unmatched.

Details on this clone: Other DNA sequences of this sample code for an identical CDR3. This rearrangement joins TRBV6-1 to TRBJ2-1; D remains ambiguous. The CDR3 has 14 amino acids. With 6 bases removed from V and 2 bases from J, the gap between germline ends came to 11 bases. CDR1 and CDR2 from the germline V gene are MNHNS and SASEGT. CDR3 nucleotides: TGTGCCAGCAGCCCGACGAGAACCTACAATGAGCAGTTCTTC. It encodes CASSPTRTYNEQFF.

This chain uses TRBV4-2 with TRBJ2-7; TRBD1 is a possible D gene (5 bases). Germline V lookup: CDR1 LGHNA, CDR2 YNFKEQ. The CDR3 consists of 16 residues. V lost 0 bases and J 0 bases, leaving 12 bases between the germline ends. CDR3 amino acids: CASSQDGHASSYEQYF. In DNA, the CDR3 is TGTGCCAGCAGCCAAGATGGACACGCAAGCTCCTACGAGCAGTACTTC.

V is TRBV11-2 and J is TRBJ2-1, with a weak D call TRBD2 (6 bases). The germline V and J ends were trimmed by 2 bases and 4 bases, with 18 bases remaining between them. Germline V lookup: CDR1 SGHAT, CDR2 FQNNGV. The CDR3 contains 17 residues. CDR3 DNA: TGTGCCAGCAGCTTAATAATGGGGACGCGGGATTACAATGAGCAGTTCTTC. As protein: CASSLIMGTRDYNEQFF.

The CDR3 DNA sequence: TGTGCCAGTAGTGGGACTAGCGGGAGGGCCCTCCACGAGCAGTACTTC. It codes for CASSGTSGRALHEQYF. The rearrangement joins TRBV19 to TRBJ2-7, with 16 positions matching TRBD2. In germline, CDR1 is LNHDA, CDR2 SQIVND (reference sequence). The CDR3 runs to 16 residues. The J segment lost 5 bases and the V segment lost 5 bases, leaving 6 bases of the junction unmatched.

The V gene is TRBV2, the J gene TRBJ1-4; D is possibly TRBD1 (5 bases). Germline CDR1 and CDR2: SNHLY and FYNNEI. The CDR3 length is 13 residues. V was shortened by 3 bases and J by 5 bases, with 7 bases between the two germline ends. In nucleotides, the CDR3 is TGTGCCAGCAGTGATACAGGCAATGAAAAACTGTTTTTT. Residues: CASSDTGNEKLFF.

This rearrangement joins TRBV2 to TRBJ1-5, with D perhaps matching TRBD1 (6 bases). This CDR3 spans 15 amino acids. Germline V gene data show CDR1 as SNHLY and CDR2 as FYNNEI. V was shortened by 6 bases and J by 2 bases, with 14 bases between the two germline ends. In DNA, the CDR3 is TGTGCCAGCAGATACAGGGTCCGGGGCAATCAGCCCCAGCATTTT. Translating it yields CASRYRVRGNQPQHF.

The V call is TRBV7-2, the J call TRBJ2-1; possibly TRBD2 for D (5 bases). The CDR3 extends over 13 amino acids. V shed 11 bases and J shed 1 base, with 12 bases lying between them. The germline CDR1 and CDR2 sequences are SGHTA and FQGNSA. The CDR3: CAPQRVSYNEQFF. As DNA, the CDR3 is TGTGCCCCCCAGAGGGTATCCTACAATGAGCAGTTCTTC. Filled out from reference TRBV7-2 and TRBJ2-1, the complete variable domain reads GAGVSQSPSNKVTEKGKDVELRCDPISGHTALYWYRQSLGQGLEFLIYFQGNSAPDKSGLPSDRFSAERTGGSVSTLTIQRTQQEDSAVYLCAPQRVSYNEQFFGPGTRLTVL.

The chain combines TRBV19 with TRBJ2-1, with 10 positions matching TRBD2. This CDR3 has 19 residues. V lost 3 bases and J lost 1; bases outside the gene matches: 12. The germline V gene has CDR1 LNHDA and CDR2 SQIVND (reference sequence). The chain's CDR3 is CASSIERRSSGSSYNEQFF. The DNA of the CDR3 is TGTGCCAGTAGTATTGAGAGGAGGTCTAGCGGGAGTTCCTACAATGAGCAGTTCTTC.

V is TRBV6-5 and J is TRBJ2-6; D remains ambiguous. From germline, CDR1 is MNHEY and CDR2 SVGAGI. Trimming removed 2 bases from V and 4 bases from J, with 9 bases in between. The CDR3 extends over 15 amino acids. DNA of the CDR3: TGTGCCAGCAGTTACCGGAGCGCCGGGGCCAACGTCCTGACTTTC. Amino acids: CASSYRSAGANVLTF.

In this sample, this clone turned up once. The rearrangement uses TRBV18 and TRBJ2-7; TRBD1 aligns across 8 bases. V lost 2 bases to trimming and J lost 0 bases; unmatched junction nucleotides: 6. The CDR3 is 16 amino acids. The germline gives CDR1 KGHSH, CDR2 LQKENI. This chain's CDR3 is CASSPSDRASSYEQYF. The CDR3 DNA is TGTGCCAGCTCACCATCGGACAGGGCTAGCTCCTACGAGCAGTACTTC.

This sequence joins TRBV14 and TRBJ2-1, with TRBD2 matching 13 bases. From germline, CDR1 is SGHDN and CDR2 FVKESK. Trimming cost V 3 bases and J 9 bases; bases outside gene matches: 5. This CDR3 is 15 amino acids long. The CDR3 sequence is CASSQRTSGSAEQFF. CDR3 nucleotides: TGTGCCAGCAGCCAGAGGACTAGCGGGAGTGCTGAGCAGTTCTTC.

This clone came up once. The chain has TRBV2 and TRBJ2-2, with a tentative D call TRBD1 (5 bases). Trimming cost V 4 bases and J 5 bases, with 11 bases left between them. The CDR3 spans 14 residues. The V gene's germline CDR1 is SNHLY and CDR2 FYNNEI. This chain's CDR3 is CASSGQSRTGELFF. CDR3 nucleotides: TGTGCCAGCAGTGGACAGTCAAGAACCGGGGAGCTGTTTTTT.

The chain uses TRBV5-1 and TRBJ2-2, with 14 bases identical to TRBD2. V dropped 4 bases and J dropped 5; count of bases not matched to a gene: 4. Germline V gives CDR1 SGHRS, CDR2 YFSETQ. The CDR3 extends over 16 amino acids. The DNA for the CDR3 is TGCGCCAGCAGCCCCGGGACTAGCGGGAGAACCGGGGAGCTGTTTTTT. It translates to CASSPGTSGRTGELFF.